What follows are 5 T cell receptor beta chains derived from one specimen sequenced in a study of beta chain features in type 1 diabetes. cDNA synthesis used the whole RNA isolate, giving expressed TCRB sequences. Generated by immunoSEQ multiplex PCR, the TCRdb table keeps only in-frame clones and is missing some. The data show hundreds of thousands of clones, 15% to 19% seen once. The sequenced sample consisted of naive CD4+ T cells from blood. All receptors derive from a young man in good health.

This clone occurred a few times. The V and J genes are TRBV6-5 and TRBJ2-5; D is tentatively TRBD1 or TRBD2 (6 bases each). The tail of the sequence fits TRBJ2-7 better, so the J call may be wrong. CDR3 size: 14 residues. Germline assignment: CDR1 MNHEY and CDR2 SVGAGI. In DNA, the CDR3 is TGTGCCAGCAGAGCCCAACGGGGGCTCTACGAGCAGTACTTC. It is translated as CASRAQRGLYEQYF.

V is TRBV15 and J is TRBJ2-1; 9 bases line up with TRBD2. Per the germline V gene, CDR1 is LNHNV and CDR2 is YYDKDF (reference sequence). V lost 0 bases, J lost 4 bases, and 4 bases stayed unmatched. The CDR3 runs 16 residues. The CDR3 DNA is TGTGCCACCAGCAGAGACCCGGGACTAGCTTACAATGAGCAGTTCTTC. It yields the protein CATSRDPGLAYNEQFF.

The chain is built from TRBV29-1 and TRBJ2-6, with D possibly TRBD2 on 5 matching bases. The CDR3 runs to 14 residues. From germline, CDR1 is SQVTM and CDR2 ANQGSEA. V was clipped by 3 bases and J by 0 bases, with 6 bases between them. This CDR3 is CSVDGSSGANVLTF. In DNA, the CDR3 is TGCAGCGTTGATGGGAGCTCTGGGGCCAACGTCCTGACTTTC.

In this sample, this clone turned up a few times. The chain is built from TRBV18 and TRBJ1-1; D unresolved. Germline V gene sequence: CDR1 KGHSH, CDR2 LQKENI. The V and J ends lost 1 base and 7 bases respectively, with 13 bases between them. This CDR3 comprises 14 residues. CDR3 residues: CASSPRGHLGEAFF. The DNA for the CDR3 is TGTGCCAGCTCACCACGCGGGCACCTAGGTGAAGCTTTCTTT.

This clone turned up a few times. The CDR3 is CSVGAGASTDTQYF. The CDR3 DNA is TGCAGCGTTGGGGCGGGTGCTAGCACAGATACGCAGTATTTT. This chain joins TRBV29-1 and TRBJ2-3; D is possibly TRBD2 (5 bases). V lost 4 bases and J 0 bases, leaving 11 bases between the germline ends. The germline V gene encodes CDR1 SQVTM and CDR2 ANQGSEA. The CDR3 is made up of 14 amino acids.